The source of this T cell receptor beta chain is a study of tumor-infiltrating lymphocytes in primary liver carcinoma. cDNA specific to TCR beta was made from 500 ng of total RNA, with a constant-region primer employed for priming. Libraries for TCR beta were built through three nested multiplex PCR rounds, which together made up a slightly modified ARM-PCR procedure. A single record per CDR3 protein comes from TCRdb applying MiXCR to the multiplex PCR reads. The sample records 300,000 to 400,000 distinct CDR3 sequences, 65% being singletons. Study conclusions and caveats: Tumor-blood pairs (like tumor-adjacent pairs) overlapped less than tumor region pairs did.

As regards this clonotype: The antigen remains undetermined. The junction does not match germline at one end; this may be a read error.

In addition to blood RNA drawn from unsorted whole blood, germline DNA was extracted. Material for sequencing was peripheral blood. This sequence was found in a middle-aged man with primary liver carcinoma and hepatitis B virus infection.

The CDR3 here is CVSSNAPRGISGNTIYF. CDR3 in DNA: TGTGTCAGCAGCAACGCGCCCAGGGGCATCTCTGGAAACACCATATATTTT. The J gene is TRBJ1-3, the V gene TRBV6-6; TRBD1 might be the D (6 bases). The germline gives CDR1 MNHNY, CDR2 SVGAGI (reference sequence). The CDR3 consists of 17 residues.